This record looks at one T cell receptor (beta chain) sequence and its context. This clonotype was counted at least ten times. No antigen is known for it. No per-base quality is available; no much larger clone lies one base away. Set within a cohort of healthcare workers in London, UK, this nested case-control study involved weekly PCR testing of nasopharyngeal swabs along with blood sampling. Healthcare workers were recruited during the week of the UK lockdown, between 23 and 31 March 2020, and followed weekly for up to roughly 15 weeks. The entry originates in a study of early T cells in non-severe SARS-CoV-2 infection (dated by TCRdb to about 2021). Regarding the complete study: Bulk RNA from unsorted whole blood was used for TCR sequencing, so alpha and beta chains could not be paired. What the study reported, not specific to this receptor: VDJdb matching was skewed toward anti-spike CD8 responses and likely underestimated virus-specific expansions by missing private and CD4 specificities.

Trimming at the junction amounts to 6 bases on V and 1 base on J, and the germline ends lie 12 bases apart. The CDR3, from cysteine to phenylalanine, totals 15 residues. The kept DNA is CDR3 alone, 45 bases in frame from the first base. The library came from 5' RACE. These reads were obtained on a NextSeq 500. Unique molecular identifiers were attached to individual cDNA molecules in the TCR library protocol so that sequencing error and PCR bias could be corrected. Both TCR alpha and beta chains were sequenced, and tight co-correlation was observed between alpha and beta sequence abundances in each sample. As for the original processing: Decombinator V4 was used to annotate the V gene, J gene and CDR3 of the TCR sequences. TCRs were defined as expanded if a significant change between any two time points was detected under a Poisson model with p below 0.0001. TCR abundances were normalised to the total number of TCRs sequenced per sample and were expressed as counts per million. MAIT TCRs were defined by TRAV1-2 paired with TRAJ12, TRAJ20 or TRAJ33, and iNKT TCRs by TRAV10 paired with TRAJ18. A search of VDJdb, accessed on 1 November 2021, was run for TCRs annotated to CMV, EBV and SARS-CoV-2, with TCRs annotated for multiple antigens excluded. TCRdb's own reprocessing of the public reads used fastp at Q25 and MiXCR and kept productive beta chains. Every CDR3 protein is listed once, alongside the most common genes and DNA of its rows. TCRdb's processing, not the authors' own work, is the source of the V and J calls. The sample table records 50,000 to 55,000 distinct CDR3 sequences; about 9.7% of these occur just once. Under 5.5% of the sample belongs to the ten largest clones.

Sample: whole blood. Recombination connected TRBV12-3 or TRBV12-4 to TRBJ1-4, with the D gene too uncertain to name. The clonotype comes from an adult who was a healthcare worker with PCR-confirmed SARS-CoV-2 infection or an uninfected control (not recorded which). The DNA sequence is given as TGTGCCAGCAGCCCCGGCGGGCGAACTAATGAAAAACTGTTTTTT. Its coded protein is CASSPGGRTNEKLFF.